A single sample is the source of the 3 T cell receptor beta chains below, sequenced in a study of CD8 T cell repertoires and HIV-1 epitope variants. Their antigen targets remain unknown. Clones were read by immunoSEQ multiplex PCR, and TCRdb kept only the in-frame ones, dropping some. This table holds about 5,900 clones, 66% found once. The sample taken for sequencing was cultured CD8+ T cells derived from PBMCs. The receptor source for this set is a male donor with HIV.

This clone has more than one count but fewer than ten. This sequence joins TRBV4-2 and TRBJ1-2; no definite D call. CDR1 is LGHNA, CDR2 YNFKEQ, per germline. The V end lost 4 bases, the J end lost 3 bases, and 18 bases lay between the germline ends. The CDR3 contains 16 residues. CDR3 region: CASSPWPVELDYGYTF. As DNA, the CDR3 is TGTGCCAGCAGCCCTTGGCCGGTAGAATTGGACTATGGCTACACCTTC.

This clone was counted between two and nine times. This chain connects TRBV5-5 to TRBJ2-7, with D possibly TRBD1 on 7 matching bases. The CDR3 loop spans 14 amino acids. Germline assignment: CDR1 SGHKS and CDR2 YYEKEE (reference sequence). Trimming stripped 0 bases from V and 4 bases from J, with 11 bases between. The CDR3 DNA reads TGTGCCAGCAGCTTGGAGGGGGCGGGGTACGAGCAGTACTTC. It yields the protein CASSLEGAGYEQYF.

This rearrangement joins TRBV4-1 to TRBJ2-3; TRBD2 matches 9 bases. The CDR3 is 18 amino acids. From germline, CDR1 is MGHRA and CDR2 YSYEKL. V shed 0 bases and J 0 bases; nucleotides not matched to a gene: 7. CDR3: CASSQDPPSGTSTDTQYF. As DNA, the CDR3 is TGCGCCAGCAGCCAAGACCCCCCTAGCGGGACTAGCACAGATACGCAGTATTTT.